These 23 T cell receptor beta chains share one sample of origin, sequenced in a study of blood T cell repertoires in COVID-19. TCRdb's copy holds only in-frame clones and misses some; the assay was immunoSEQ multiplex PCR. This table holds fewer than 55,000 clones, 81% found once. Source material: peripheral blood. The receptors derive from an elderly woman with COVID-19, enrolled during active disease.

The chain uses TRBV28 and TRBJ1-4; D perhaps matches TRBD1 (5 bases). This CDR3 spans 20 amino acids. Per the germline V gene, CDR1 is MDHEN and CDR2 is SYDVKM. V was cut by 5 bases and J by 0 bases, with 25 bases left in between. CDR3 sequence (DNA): TGTGCCAGCAGTACGAGTGCGGCGGCTATCCAACAGGCAACTAATGAAAAACTGTTTTTT. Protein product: CASSTSAAAIQQATNEKLFF. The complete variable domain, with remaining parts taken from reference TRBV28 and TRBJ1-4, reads DVKVTQSSRYLVKRTGEKVFLECVQDMDHENMFWYRQDPGLGLRLIYFSYDVKMKEKGDIPEGYSVSREKKERFSLILESASTNQTSMYLCASSTSAAAIQQATNEKLFFGSGTQLSVL.

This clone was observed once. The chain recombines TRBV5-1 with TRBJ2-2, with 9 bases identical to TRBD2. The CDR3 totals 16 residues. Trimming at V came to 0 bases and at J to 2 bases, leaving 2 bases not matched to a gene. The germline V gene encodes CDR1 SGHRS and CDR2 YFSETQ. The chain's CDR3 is CASSLALAGNTGELFF. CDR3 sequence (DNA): TGCGCCAGCAGCTTGGCACTAGCGGGCAACACCGGGGAGCTGTTTTTT.

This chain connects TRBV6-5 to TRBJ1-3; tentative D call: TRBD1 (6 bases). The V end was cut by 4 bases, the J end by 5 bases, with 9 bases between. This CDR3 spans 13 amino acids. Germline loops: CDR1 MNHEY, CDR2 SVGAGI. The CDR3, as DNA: TGTGCCAGCAGTTTGGACAGTAGAAACACCATATATTTT. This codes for CASSLDSRNTIYF.

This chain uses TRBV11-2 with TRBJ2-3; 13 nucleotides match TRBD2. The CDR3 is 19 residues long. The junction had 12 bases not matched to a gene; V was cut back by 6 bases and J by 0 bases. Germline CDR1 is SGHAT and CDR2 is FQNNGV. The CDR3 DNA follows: TGTGCCAGCAGTCGGGGACTAGCGGGATATAAGGGTAGCACAGATACGCAGTATTTT. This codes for CASSRGLAGYKGSTDTQYF.

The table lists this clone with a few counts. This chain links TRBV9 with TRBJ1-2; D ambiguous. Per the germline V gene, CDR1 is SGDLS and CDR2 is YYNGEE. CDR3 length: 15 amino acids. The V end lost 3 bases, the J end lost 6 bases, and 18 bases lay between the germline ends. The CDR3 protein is CASSAGTGRRDGYTF. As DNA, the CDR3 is TGTGCCAGCAGCGCCGGAACGGGTCGTCGGGATGGCTACACCTTC.

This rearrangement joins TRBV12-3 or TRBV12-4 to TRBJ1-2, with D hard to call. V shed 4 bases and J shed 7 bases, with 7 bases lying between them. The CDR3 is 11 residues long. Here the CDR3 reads CASSSGSGYTF. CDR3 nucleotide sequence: TGTGCCAGCAGTTCGGGGTCTGGCTACACCTTC.

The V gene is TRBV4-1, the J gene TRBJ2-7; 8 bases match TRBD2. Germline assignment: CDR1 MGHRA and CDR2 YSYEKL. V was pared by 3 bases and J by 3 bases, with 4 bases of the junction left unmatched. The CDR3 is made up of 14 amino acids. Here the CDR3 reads CASSHLAGGYEQYF. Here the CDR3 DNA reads TGCGCCAGCAGCCATCTCGCGGGGGGCTACGAGCAGTACTTC.

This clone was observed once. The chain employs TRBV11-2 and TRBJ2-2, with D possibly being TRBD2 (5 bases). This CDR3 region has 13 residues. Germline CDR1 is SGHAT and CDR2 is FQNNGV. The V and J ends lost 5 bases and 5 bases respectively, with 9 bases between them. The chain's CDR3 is CASSRTLTGELFF. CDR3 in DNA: TGTGCCAGCAGCCGGACTTTAACCGGGGAGCTGTTTTTT.

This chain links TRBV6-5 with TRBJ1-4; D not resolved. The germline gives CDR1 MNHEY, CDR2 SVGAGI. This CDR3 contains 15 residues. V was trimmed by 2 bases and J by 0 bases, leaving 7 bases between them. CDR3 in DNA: TGTGCCAGCAGTTACGGGCGGGCAACTAATGAAAAACTGTTTTTT. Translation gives CASSYGRATNEKLFF.

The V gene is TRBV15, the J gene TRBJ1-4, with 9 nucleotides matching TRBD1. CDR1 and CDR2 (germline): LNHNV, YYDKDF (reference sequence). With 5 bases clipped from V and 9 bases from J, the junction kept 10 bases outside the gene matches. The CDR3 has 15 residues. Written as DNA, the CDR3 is TGTGCCACCAGCCCCGACCGGGACAGGGTGAAAAAACTGTTTTTT. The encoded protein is CATSPDRDRVKKLFF.

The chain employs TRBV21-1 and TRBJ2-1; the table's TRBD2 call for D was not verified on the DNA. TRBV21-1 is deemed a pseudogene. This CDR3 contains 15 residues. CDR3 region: CASSLTRGGYNEQFF. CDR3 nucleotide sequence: TGTGCCAGCAGCCTAACTCGAGGAGGCTACAATGAGCAGTTCTTC.

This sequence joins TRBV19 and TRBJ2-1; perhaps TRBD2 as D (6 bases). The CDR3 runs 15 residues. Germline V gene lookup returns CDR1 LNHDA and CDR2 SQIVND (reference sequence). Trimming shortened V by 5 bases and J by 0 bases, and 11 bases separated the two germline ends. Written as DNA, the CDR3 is TGTGCCAGTAGTCTGGAGGGCCCCTCCTACAATGAGCAGTTCTTC. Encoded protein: CASSLEGPSYNEQFF.

The CDR3: CASSPDGTPARIGYTF. In DNA form, the CDR3 reads TGCGCCAGCAGCCCCGACGGGACACCAGCCCGGATTGGCTACACCTTC. V usage is TRBV5-1 and J usage is TRBJ1-2; D may be TRBD1 (6 bases). The germline V and J ends were trimmed by 4 bases and 7 bases, with 23 bases remaining between them. This CDR3 comprises 16 residues. The germline CDR1 and CDR2 sequences are SGHRS and YFSETQ.

CDR3 amino acids: CASSLGTSGSSPPSYEQYF. In DNA, the CDR3 is TGCGCCAGCAGCCTCGGGACTAGCGGGAGCTCACCCCCCTCCTACGAGCAGTACTTC. The rearrangement joins TRBV5-1 to TRBJ2-7; TRBD2 matches at 14 bases. V was pared by 4 bases and J by 0 bases, with 12 bases of the junction left unmatched. This CDR3 is built from 19 residues. Germline assignment: CDR1 SGHRS and CDR2 YFSETQ.

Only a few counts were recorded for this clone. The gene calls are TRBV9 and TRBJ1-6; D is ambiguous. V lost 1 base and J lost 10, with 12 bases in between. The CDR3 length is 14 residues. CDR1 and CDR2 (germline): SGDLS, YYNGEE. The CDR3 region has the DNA TGTGCCAGCAGCGTAACGGGTTTTGGCTCACCCCTCCACTTT. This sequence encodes CASSVTGFGSPLHF.

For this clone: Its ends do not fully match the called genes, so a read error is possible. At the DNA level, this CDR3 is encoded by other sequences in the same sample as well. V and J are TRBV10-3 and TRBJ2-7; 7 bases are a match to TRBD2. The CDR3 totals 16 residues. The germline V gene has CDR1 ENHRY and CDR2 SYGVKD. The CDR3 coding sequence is TGTGCCATCAGCGAGTCTGATAGCGGGCGCCCCTACGAGCAGTACTTC. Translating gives CAISESDSGRPYEQYF.

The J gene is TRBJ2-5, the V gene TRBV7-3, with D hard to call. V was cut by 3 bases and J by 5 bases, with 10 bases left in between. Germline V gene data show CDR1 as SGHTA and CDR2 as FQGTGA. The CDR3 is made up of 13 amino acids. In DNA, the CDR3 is TGTGCCAGCAGCTTTGCACAAGCGGAGACCCAGTACTTC. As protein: CASSFAQAETQYF. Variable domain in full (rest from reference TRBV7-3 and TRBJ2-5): GAGVSQTPSNKVTEKGKYVELRCDPISGHTALYWYRQSLGQGPEFLIYFQGTGAADDSGLPNDRFFAVRPEGSVSTLKIQRTERGDSAVYLCASSFAQAETQYFGPGTRLLVL.

CDR3 in amino acids: CAISSPGTGSRGYTF. DNA for the CDR3: TGTGCCATCAGCTCACCTGGAACAGGGAGCAGGGGCTACACCTTC. The rearrangement uses TRBV10-3 and TRBJ1-2, with D tentatively TRBD1 (6 bases). The ends were cut back, 6 bases at V and 8 bases at J, with 22 bases in the middle. Germline V lookup: CDR1 ENHRY, CDR2 SYGVKD. This CDR3 has 15 amino acids.

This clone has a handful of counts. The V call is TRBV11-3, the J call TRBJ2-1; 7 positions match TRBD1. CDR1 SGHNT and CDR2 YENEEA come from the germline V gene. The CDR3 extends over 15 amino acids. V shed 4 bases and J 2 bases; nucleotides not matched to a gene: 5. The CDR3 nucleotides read TGTGCCAGCAGCTCCGACAGGGCCCCCTACAATGAGCAGTTCTTC. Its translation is CASSSDRAPYNEQFF.

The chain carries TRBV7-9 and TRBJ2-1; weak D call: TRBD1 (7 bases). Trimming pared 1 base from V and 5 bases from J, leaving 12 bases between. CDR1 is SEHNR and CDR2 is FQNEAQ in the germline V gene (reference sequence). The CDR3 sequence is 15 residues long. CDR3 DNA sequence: TGTGCCAGCAGCTTAGGCGGGACAGCTAACAATGAGCAGTTCTTC. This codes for CASSLGGTANNEQFF.

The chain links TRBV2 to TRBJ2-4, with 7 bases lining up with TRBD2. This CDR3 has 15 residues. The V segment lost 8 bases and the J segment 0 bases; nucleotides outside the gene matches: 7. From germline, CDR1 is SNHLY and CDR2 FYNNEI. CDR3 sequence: CASLGGGVAKNIQYF. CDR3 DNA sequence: TGTGCCAGCCTTGGGGGGGGAGTAGCCAAAAACATTCAGTACTTC. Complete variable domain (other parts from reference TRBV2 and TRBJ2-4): EPEVTQTPSHQVTQMGQEVILRCVPISNHLYFYWYRQILGQKVEFLVSFYNNEISEKSEIFDDQFSVERPDGSNFTLKIRSTKLEDSAMYFCASLGGGVAKNIQYFGAGTRLSVL.

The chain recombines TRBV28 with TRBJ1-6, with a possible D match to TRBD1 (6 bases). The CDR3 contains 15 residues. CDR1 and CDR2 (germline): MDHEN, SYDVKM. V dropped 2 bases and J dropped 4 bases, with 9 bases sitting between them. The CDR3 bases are TGTGCCAGCAGTTTACAGGGGCCGTATAATTCACCCCTCCACTTT. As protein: CASSLQGPYNSPLHF.

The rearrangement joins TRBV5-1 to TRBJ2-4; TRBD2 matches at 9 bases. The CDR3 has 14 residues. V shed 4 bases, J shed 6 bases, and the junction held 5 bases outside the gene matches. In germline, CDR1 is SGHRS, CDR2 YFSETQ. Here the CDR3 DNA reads TGCGCCAGCAGCGAGGGACTAGCTGTAAACATTCAGTACTTC. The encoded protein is CASSEGLAVNIQYF.